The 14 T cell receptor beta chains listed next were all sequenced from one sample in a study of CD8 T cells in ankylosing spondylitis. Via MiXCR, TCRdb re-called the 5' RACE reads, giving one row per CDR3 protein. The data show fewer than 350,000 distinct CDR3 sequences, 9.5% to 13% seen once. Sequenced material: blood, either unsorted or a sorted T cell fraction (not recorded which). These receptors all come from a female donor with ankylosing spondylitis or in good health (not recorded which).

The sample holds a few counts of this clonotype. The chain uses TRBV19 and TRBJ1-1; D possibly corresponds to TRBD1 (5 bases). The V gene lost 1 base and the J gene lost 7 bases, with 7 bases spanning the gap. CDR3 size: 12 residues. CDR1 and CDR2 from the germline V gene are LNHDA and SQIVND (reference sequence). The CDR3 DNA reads TGTGCCAGTAGTATAGGGGGGTTTGAAGCTTTCTTT. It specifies CASSIGGFEAFF.

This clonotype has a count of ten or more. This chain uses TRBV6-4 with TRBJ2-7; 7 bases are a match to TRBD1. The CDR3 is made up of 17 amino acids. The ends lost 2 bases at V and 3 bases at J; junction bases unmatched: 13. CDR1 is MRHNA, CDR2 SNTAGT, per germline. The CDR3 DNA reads TGTGCCAGCAGTGACAGGGACAGATATATGATTAACTACGAGCAGTACTTC. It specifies CASSDRDRYMINYEQYF.

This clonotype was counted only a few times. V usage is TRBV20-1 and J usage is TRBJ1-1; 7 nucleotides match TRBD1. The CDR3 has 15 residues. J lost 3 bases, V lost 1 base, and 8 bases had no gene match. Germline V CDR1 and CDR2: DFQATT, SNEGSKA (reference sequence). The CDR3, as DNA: TGCAGTGCTAGAGTAACAGGGGTTAGGTACACTGAAGCTTTCTTT. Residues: CSARVTGVRYTEAFF.

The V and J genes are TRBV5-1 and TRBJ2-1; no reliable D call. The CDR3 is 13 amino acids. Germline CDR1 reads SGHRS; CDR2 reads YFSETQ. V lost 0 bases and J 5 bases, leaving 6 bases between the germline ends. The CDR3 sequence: CASSLAWDNEQFF. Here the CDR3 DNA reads TGCGCCAGCAGCTTGGCCTGGGACAATGAGCAGTTCTTC.

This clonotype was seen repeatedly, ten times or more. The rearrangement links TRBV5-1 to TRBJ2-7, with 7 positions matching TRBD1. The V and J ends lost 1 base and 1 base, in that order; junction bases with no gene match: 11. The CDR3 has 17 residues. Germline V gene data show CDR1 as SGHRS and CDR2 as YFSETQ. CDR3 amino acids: CASSLRSGRGRSYEQYF. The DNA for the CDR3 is TGCGCCAGCAGCTTGCGATCTGGCAGGGGGAGATCCTACGAGCAGTACTTC. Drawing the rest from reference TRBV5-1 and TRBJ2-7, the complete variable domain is KAGVTQTPRYLIKTRGQQVTLSCSPISGHRSVSWYQQTPGQGLQFLFEYFSETQRNKGNFPGRFSGRQFSNSRSEMNVSTLELGDSALYLCASSLRSGRGRSYEQYFGPGTRLTVT.

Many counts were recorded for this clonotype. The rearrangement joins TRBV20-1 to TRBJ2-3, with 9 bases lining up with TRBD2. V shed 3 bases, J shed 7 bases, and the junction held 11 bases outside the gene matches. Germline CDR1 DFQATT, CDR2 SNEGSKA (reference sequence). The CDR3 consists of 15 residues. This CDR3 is CSARGVSGGENTQYF. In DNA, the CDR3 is TGCAGTGCTAGGGGGGTTAGCGGGGGAGAAAATACGCAGTATTTT.

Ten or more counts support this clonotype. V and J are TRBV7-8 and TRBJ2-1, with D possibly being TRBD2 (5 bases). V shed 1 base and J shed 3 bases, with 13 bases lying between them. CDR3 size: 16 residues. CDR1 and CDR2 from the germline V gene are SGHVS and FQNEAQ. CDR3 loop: CASSLVFLRDYNEQFF. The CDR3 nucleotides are TGTGCCAGCAGCTTAGTTTTTCTTCGGGACTACAATGAGCAGTTCTTC.

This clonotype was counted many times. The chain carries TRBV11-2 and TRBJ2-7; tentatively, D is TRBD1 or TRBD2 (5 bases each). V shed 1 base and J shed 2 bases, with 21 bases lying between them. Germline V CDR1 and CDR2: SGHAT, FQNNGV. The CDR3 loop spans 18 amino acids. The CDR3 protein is CASSLVGYALGEPYEQYF. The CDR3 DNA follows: TGTGCCAGCAGCTTAGTCGGTTATGCATTGGGGGAACCCTACGAGCAGTACTTC.

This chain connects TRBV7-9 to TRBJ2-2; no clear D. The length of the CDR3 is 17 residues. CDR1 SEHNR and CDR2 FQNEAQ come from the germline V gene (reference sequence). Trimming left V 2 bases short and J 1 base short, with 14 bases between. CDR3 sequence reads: CASSLYGSRLNTGELFF. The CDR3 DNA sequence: TGTGCCAGCAGCTTATATGGCTCCCGTCTGAACACCGGGGAGCTGTTTTTT.

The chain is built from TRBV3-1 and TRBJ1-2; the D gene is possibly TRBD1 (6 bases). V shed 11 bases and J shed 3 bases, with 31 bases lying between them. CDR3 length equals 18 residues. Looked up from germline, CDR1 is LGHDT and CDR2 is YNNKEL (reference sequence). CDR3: CACCQDRSTTGNHYGYTF. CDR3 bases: TGTGCCTGCTGCCAAGATCGTTCAACTACAGGGAATCACTATGGCTACACCTTC.

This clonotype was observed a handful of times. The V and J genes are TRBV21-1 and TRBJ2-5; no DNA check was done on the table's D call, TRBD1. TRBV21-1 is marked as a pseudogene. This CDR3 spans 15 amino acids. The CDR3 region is CASSSRHSQRETQYF. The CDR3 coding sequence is TGTGCCAGCAGCTCCCGACACTCCCAAAGAGAGACCCAGTACTTC.

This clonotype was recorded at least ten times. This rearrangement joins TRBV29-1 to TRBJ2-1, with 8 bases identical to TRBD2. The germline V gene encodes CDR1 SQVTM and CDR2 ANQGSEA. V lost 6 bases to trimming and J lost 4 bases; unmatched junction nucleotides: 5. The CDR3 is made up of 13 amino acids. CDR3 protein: CSVGASGYNEQFF. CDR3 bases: TGCAGCGTGGGGGCTAGCGGGTACAATGAGCAGTTCTTC.

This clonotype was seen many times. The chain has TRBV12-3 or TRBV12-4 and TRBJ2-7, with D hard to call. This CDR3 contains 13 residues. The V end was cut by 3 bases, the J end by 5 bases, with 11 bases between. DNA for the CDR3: TGTGCCAGCAGTTTGGTGCTGCTCCACGAGCAGTACTTC. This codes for CASSLVLLHEQYF.

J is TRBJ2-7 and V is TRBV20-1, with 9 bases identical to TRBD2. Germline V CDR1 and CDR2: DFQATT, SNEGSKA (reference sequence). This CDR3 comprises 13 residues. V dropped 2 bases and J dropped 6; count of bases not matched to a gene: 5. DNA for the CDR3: TGCAGTGCTAGAATGCGGGAGGGCGGCGAGCAGTACTTC. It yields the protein CSARMREGGEQYF.